A selection of T cell receptor beta chains follows, all from one sample in a study of blood T cells in healthy people across ages. TCRdb used MiXCR to reprocess the 5' RACE reads, holding one entry per CDR3 protein. Among hundreds of thousands of distinct CDR3 sequences listed, roughly 50% were seen once. The sequenced material came from blood. All receptors come from a young man in good health. CDR3s include the opening cysteine and the closing phenylalanine or tryptophan. Fields, in order: V gene, D gene, clone size, J gene, CDR3 protein, CDR3 DNA. A D gene is named only where the DNA matches it firmly. The size of a clone is reported for some rows only, either as once, few or many, or as a class for expanded clones.

>TRBV3-1|TRBD1|NA|TRBJ2-7
CASSQDETGVYEQYF
TGTGCCAGCAGCCAAGACGAGACAGGGGTTTACGAGCAGTACTTC
>TRBV6-2/TRBV6-3|NA|NA|TRBJ2-7
CASSYGGMRWQYF
TGTGCCAGCAGTTACGGAGGGATGAGATGGCAGTACTTC
>TRBV2|TRBD2|NA|TRBJ2-3
CASRVAGTSDTQYF
TGTGCCAGCAGAGTAGCGGGGACCTCAGATACGCAGTATTTT
>TRBV6-1|TRBD1|NA|TRBJ2-7
CASKRDRVNEQYF
TGTGCCAGCAAAAGAGACAGGGTCAACGAGCAGTACTTC
>TRBV20-1|TRBD2|NA|TRBJ2-7
CSARDPIGGGPKKDSYEQYF
TGCAGTGCTAGAGATCCCATCGGGGGAGGGCCAAAGAAAGACTCCTACGAGCAGTACTTC
>TRBV18|NA|NA|TRBJ2-5
CASSPSAQETQYF
TGTGCCAGCTCACCCTCGGCCCAAGAGACCCAGTACTTC
>TRBV7-9|TRBD2|NA|TRBJ2-4
CASSPEVMVAGDLYF
TGTGCCAGCAGCCCAGAAGTGATGGTAGCGGGAGATCTGTACTTC
>TRBV5-6|NA|NA|TRBJ2-1
CASSPVPSYNEQFF
TGTGCCAGCAGCCCGGTCCCCTCCTACAATGAGCAGTTCTTC
>TRBV29-1|NA|NA|TRBJ2-3
CSVVPQGPPDTQYF
TGCAGCGTTGTACCCCAGGGTCCCCCAGATACGCAGTATTTT
>TRBV6-2/TRBV6-3|NA|NA|TRBJ2-1
CASTENYNEQFF
TGTGCCAGCACCGAGAATTACAATGAGCAGTTCTTC
>TRBV20-1|NA|NA|TRBJ2-7
CSARGAGTTYEQYF
TGCAGTGCTAGGGGAGCCGGGACAACATACGAGCAGTACTTC
>TRBV7-9|NA|NA|TRBJ1-1
CASSYGSLLGAFF
TGTGCCAGCAGCTATGGGAGCCTTCTGGGAGCTTTCTTT
>TRBV5-1|NA|NA|TRBJ2-3
CASSLDASGDTQYF
TGCGCCAGCAGCTTGGACGCGTCAGGGGATACGCAGTATTTT
>TRBV28|NA|few|TRBJ2-7
CASTSGQFGEQYF
TGTGCCAGCACCTCCGGACAGTTCGGCGAGCAGTACTTC
>TRBV11-2|NA|NA|TRBJ2-5
CASSLGTTEETQYF
TGTGCCAGCAGCTTAGGGACAACGGAAGAGACCCAGTACTTC
>TRBV14|NA|NA|TRBJ1-1
CASSQWGTEAFF
TGTGCCAGCAGCCAATGGGGAACTGAAGCTTTCTTT
>TRBV3-1|TRBD2|NA|TRBJ2-1
CASSQGGGRNEQFF
TGTGCCAGCAGCCAAGGGGGGGGGAGGAATGAGCAGTTCTTC
>TRBV6-5|NA|NA|TRBJ1-2
CASSYVRYSRRGGYGYTF
TGTGCCAGCAGTTACGTTCGATACAGTCGGCGCGGAGGGTATGGCTACACCTTC
>TRBV15|NA|once|TRBJ1-5
CATSRTLGLMNQPQHF
TGTGCCACCAGCAGGACCCTGGGACTGATGAATCAGCCCCAGCATTTT
>TRBV4-3|NA|few|TRBJ2-1
CASSQDDSWFF
TGCGCCAGCAGCCAAGATGATAGCTGGTTCTTC
>TRBV4-2|NA|NA|TRBJ2-7
CASSQGERLSYEQYF
TGTGCCAGCAGCCAAGGAGAGAGACTTTCCTACGAGCAGTACTTC
>TRBV29-1|NA|NA|TRBJ2-7
CSVVRTQTYEQYF
TGCAGCGTCGTGCGGACCCAGACCTACGAGCAGTACTTC